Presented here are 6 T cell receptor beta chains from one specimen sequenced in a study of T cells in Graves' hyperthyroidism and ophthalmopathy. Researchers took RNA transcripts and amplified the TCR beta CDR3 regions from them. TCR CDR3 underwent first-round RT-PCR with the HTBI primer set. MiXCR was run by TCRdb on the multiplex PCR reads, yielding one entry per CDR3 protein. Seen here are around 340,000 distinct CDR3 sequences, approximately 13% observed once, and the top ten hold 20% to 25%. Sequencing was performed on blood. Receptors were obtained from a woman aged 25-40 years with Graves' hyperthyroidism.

The CDR3: CATSSTRGHLSEAFF. CDR3 DNA: TGTGCCACCAGCAGTACTCGGGGACATCTCTCTGAAGCTTTCTTT. The chain recombines TRBV15 with TRBJ1-1; perhaps TRBD1 as D (6 bases). The CDR3 covers 15 residues. The ends were cut back, 3 bases at V and 6 bases at J, with 17 bases in the middle. The germline V gene has CDR1 LNHNV and CDR2 YYDKDF (reference sequence).

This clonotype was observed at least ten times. The DNA of the CDR3 is TGCAGTGCTAGCTCTCACGGGTCGCTAAACATTCAGTACTTC. Translation gives CSASSHGSLNIQYF. This sequence joins TRBV20-1 and TRBJ2-4; D is undetermined. Between the trimmed V and J ends, which lost 3 bases and 6 bases, there was a span of 15 bases. Germline assignment: CDR1 DFQATT and CDR2 SNEGSKA (reference sequence). The CDR3 spans 14 residues.

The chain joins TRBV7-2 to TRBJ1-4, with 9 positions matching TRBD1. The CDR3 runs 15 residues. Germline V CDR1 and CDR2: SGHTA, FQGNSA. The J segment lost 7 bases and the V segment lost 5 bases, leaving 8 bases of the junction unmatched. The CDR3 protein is CASSPLGQGSEKLFF. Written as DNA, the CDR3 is TGTGCCAGCAGCCCGTTGGGACAGGGTAGTGAAAAACTGTTTTTT. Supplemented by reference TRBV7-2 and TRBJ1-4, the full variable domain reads GAGVSQSPSNKVTEKGKDVELRCDPISGHTALYWYRQSLGQGLEFLIYFQGNSAPDKSGLPSDRFSAERTGGSVSTLTIQRTQQEDSAVYLCASSPLGQGSEKLFFGSGTQLSVL.

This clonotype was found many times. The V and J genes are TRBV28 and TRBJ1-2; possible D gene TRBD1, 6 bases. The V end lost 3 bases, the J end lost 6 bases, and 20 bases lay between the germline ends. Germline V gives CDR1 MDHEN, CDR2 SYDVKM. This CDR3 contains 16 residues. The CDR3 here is CASSFTNKGGADGYTF. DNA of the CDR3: TGTGCCAGCAGTTTTACCAATAAGGGGGGCGCGGATGGCTACACCTTC.

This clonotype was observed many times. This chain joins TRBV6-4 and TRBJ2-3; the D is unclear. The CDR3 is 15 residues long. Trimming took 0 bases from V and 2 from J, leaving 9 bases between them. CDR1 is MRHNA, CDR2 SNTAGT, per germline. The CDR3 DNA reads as TGTGCCAGCAGTGACTCCGCTAGGACCACAGATACGCAGTATTTT. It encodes CASSDSARTTDTQYF.

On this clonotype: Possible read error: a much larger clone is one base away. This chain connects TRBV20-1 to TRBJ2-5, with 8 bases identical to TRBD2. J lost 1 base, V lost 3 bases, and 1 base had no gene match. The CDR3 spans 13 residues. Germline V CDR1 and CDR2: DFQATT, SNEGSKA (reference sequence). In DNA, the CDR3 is TGCAGTGCTAGCGGGAGGGCCCAAGAGACCCAGTACTTC. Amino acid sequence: CSASGRAQETQYF.